Listed here are 16 T cell receptor beta chains from one sample, sequenced in a study of shared clonotypes between healthy human individuals. The assay was immunoSEQ multiplex PCR, and TCRdb's table has in-frame clones only and misses some. The profile covers more than 400,000 clones, with roughly 80% appearing a single time and 10% to 15% taken by the ten largest. Material for sequencing was PBMCs. The receptors were sampled from a woman aged 40-49 years in good health. Some clones in this sample may be carry-over from other donors' samples.

This CDR3 is CASSSRSRSGDTQYF. The CDR3 bases are TGTGCCAGCAGCTCCCGGTCCCGGTCGGGAGATACGCAGTATTTT. The rearrangement joins TRBV11-1 to TRBJ2-3; unclear D gene. This CDR3 comprises 15 residues. Trimming cost V 4 bases and J 5 bases, with 16 bases left between them. Germline loops: CDR1 SGHAT, CDR2 FQDESV (reference sequence).

Turning to this clone: With only one base between it and a far larger clone, this is likely a read error. V usage is TRBV11-3 and J usage is TRBJ2-7, with 10 bases that match TRBD2. The CDR3 is 14 residues long. CDR1 is SGHNT, CDR2 YENEEA, per germline. V lost 1 base and J lost 3; bases outside the gene matches: 0. CDR3 in DNA: TGTGCCAGCAGCTTAGGGACTAGCGGCTACGAGCAGTACTTC. This codes for CASSLGTSGYEQYF.

As to this clone: With only one base between it and a far larger clone, this is likely a read error. Because it lacks the conserved phenylalanine or tryptophan at the end, this CDR3 is likely a read error. At the DNA level, this CDR3 is encoded by other sequences in the same sample as well. The genes are TRBV4-2 and TRBJ2-7; TRBD1 matches 7 bases. Germline V CDR1 and CDR2: LGHNA, YNFKEQ. The CDR3 has 14 residues. J gave up 2 bases and V 2 bases, and 3 bases lay outside the gene matches. The CDR3 protein is CASSQQQGTYEQYL. DNA of the CDR3: TGTGCCAGCAGCCAACAACAGGGGACCTACGAGCAGTACCTC.

The V call is TRBV30, the J call TRBJ2-7, with D possibly TRBD1 on 6 matching bases. V was trimmed by 7 bases and J by 6 bases, leaving 13 bases between them. CDR3 length equals 11 residues. The germline V gene encodes CDR1 GTSNPN and CDR2 SVGIG (reference sequence). The CDR3 protein is CASQGDGEQYF. Here the CDR3 DNA reads TGTGCCTCACAGGGAGACGGCGAGCAGTACTTC.

This clone was recorded at least ten times. This chain links TRBV6-6 with TRBJ2-6, with D hard to call. Per the germline V gene, CDR1 is MNHNY and CDR2 is SVGAGI (reference sequence). Trimming pared 7 bases from V and 3 bases from J, leaving 7 bases between. The CDR3 runs to 13 residues. The CDR3 protein is CASTESGANVLTF. CDR3 coding DNA: TGTGCCAGCACCGAGAGTGGGGCCAACGTCCTGACTTTC.

Concerning this clone: This sequence is one base from a far larger clone and is likely a read error. Other DNA sequences in this specimen translate into the identical CDR3. The genes are TRBV6-1 and TRBJ1-3; D is undetermined. The CDR3 runs 15 residues. Germline values: CDR1 MNHNS, CDR2 SASEGT. V was shortened by 3 bases and J by 0 bases, with 9 bases between the two germline ends. Here the CDR3 reads CASSDGQASGNTIYF. The CDR3 DNA is TGTGCCAGCAGTGATGGCCAGGCCTCTGGAAACACCATATATTTT.

A word on this clone: Just one base apart from a much larger clone, this may be a read error. In DNA form, the CDR3 reads TGTGCCGGCAGCTTAGACCTACTGGGTGAGCAGTTCTTC. Amino acids: CAGSLDLLGEQFF. The chain has TRBV7-9 and TRBJ2-1; D remains ambiguous. This CDR3 contains 13 residues. CDR1 and CDR2 from the germline V gene are SEHNR and FQNEAQ (reference sequence).

This clone was counted between two and nine times. A far bigger clonotype differs at one base, so this is likely a read error. The V and J genes are TRBV5-1 and TRBJ1-5, with D maybe TRBD1 (5 bases). The CDR3 runs to 13 residues. With 4 bases removed from V and 7 bases from J, the gap between germline ends came to 12 bases. Germline V lookup: CDR1 SGHRS, CDR2 YFSETQ. DNA of the CDR3: TGCGCCAGCAGCCTGCAGGGAGTACAGCCCCAGCATTTT. This sequence encodes CASSLQGVQPQHF.

J is TRBJ2-7 and V is TRBV19; TRBD1 matches at 7 bases. Germline V gene sequence: CDR1 LNHDA, CDR2 SQIVND (reference sequence). The CDR3 spans 13 residues. V gave up 4 bases and J gave up 6 bases; unmatched junction bases: 6. This chain's CDR3 is CASSKTGTGEQYF. The CDR3 bases are TGTGCCAGTAGTAAGACAGGGACGGGCGAGCAGTACTTC.

This clone was recorded once. The chain carries TRBV28 and TRBJ2-7; the D gene is possibly TRBD2 (5 bases). The germline V gene has CDR1 MDHEN and CDR2 SYDVKM. V lost 5 bases to trimming and J lost 5 bases, with 16 bases between them. The CDR3 is made up of 14 amino acids. The CDR3 DNA follows: TGTGCCAGCAGTCCGCGGGCCCCCGGCAACGAGCAGTACTTC. It specifies CASSPRAPGNEQYF.

This rearrangement joins TRBV28 to TRBJ2-7, with D possibly matching TRBD2 (5 bases). Germline-derived CDR1 and CDR2 are MDHEN and SYDVKM. The V end lost 10 bases, the J end lost 2 bases, and 18 bases lay between the germline ends. CDR3 length equals 14 residues. CDR3 loop: CATLGRAFAYEQYF. DNA for the CDR3: TGTGCCACCCTTGGGCGGGCCTTCGCCTACGAGCAGTACTTC.

This clone was observed a few times. The J gene is TRBJ2-5, the V gene TRBV6-5; tentative D call: TRBD1 (6 bases). Matching the DNA end better, TRBJ2-7 makes the J call doubtful. There are 15 residues in the CDR3. Germline CDR1 is MNHEY and CDR2 is SVGAGI. The CDR3 is CASSYGTGNLYEQYF. As DNA, the CDR3 is TGTGCCAGCAGTTACGGAACAGGGAACCTATACGAGCAGTACTTC.

J is TRBJ2-6 and V is TRBV6-5, with D possibly TRBD2 on 5 matching bases. Germline V CDR1 and CDR2: MNHEY, SVGAGI. The germline V and J ends were trimmed by 4 bases and 1 base, with 8 bases remaining between them. This CDR3 has 15 amino acids. The CDR3 DNA follows: TGTGCCAGCAGTTTAGCGCGGTCTGGGGCCAACGTCCTGACTTTC. Translation gives CASSLARSGANVLTF.

The rearrangement links TRBV28 to TRBJ1-1; 8 bases align to TRBD1. Germline CDR1 reads MDHEN; CDR2 reads SYDVKM. Trimming at V came to 3 bases and at J to 0 bases, leaving 6 bases not matched to a gene. The CDR3 has 16 residues. DNA for the CDR3: TGTGCCAGCAGTTTCCGACAGGGGATGATGAACACTGAAGCTTTCTTT. Protein sequence: CASSFRQGMMNTEAFF.

On this clone itself: A single base is all that separates this from a far larger clone, so a read error is likely. Other DNA sequences from this sample encode an identical CDR3 as well. The gene calls are TRBV5-4 and TRBJ1-1, with 10 bases aligning to TRBD1. Per germline, CDR1 SGHNT and CDR2 YYREEE (reference sequence). The CDR3 spans 15 residues. The CDR3 nucleotides read TGCGCCAGCAGCTTGACAGGGGGCTTGGGCACTGAAGCTTTCTTT. Its protein is CASSLTGGLGTEAFF. Complete variable domain (other parts from reference TRBV5-4 and TRBJ1-1): ETGVTQSPTHLIKTRGQQVTLRCSSQSGHNTVSWYQQALGQGPQFIFQYYREEENGRGNFPPRFSGLQFPNYSSELNVNALELDDSALYLCASSLTGGLGTEAFFGQGTRLTVV.

The chain is built from TRBV29-1 and TRBJ1-5; 7 nucleotides match TRBD1. V was clipped by 7 bases and J by 4 bases; unmatched bases: 7. There are 13 residues in the CDR3. Germline CDR1 reads SQVTM; CDR2 reads ANQGSEA. CDR3 protein: CSASGGVNQPQHF. CDR3 bases: TGCAGCGCCTCAGGGGGGGTAAATCAGCCCCAGCATTTT. The variable domain in full, completed from reference TRBV29-1 and TRBJ1-5, reads SAVISQKPSRDICQRGTSLTIQCQVDSQVTMMFWYRQQPGQSLTLIATANQGSEATYESGFVIDKFPISRPNLTFSTLTVSNMSPEDSSIYLCSASGGVNQPQHFGDGTRLSIL.